This TCR beta chain was identified in a study of blood T cell repertoires in COVID-19. The table lists this clone with a count of one. Assay used: immunoSEQ multiplex PCR; TCRdb lists only in-frame clones, some missing. The sample holds about 220,000 clones; 83% are singletons and the top ten take roughly 5%. This CDR3 spans 15 amino acids. With 6 bases clipped from V and 2 bases from J, the junction kept 6 bases outside the gene matches. Germline V gene sequence: CDR1 KGHSH, CDR2 LQKENI. The sequenced material came from PBMCs or T cells enriched from blood (not recorded which). This TCR was sampled from a woman between 50 and 59 years old who had been exposed to COVID-19. V is TRBV18 and J is TRBJ2-3; 9 nucleotides align to TRBD2. Written as DNA, the CDR3 is TGTGCCAGCTCCCTCGGGACTAGCCCCACAGATACGCAGTATTTT. It is translated as CASSLGTSPTDTQYF.